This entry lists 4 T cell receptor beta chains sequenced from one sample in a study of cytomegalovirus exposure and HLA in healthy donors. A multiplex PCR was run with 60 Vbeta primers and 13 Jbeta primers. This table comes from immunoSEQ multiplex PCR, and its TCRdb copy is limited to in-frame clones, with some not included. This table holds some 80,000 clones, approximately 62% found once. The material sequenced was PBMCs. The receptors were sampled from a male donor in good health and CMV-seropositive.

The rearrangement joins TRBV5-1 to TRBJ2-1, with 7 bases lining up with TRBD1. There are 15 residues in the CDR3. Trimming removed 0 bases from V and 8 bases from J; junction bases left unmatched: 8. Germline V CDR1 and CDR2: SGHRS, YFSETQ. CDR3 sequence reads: CASSLEGQFPDEQFF. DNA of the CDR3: TGCGCCAGCAGCTTGGAGGGACAGTTTCCTGATGAGCAGTTCTTC.

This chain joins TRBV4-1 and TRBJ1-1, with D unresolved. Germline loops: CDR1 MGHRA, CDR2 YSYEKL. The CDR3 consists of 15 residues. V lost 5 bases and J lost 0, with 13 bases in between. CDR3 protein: CASSGVGTMNTEAFF. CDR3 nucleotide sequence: TGCGCCAGCAGCGGCGTCGGCACTATGAACACTGAAGCTTTCTTT.

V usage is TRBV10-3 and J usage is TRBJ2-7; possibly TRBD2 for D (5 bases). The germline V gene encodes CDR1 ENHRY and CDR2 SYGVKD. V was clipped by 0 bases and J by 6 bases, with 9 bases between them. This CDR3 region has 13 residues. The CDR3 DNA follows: TGTGCCATCAGTGAGTCGAGAGGAGGCGAGCAGTACTTC. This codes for CAISESRGGEQYF.

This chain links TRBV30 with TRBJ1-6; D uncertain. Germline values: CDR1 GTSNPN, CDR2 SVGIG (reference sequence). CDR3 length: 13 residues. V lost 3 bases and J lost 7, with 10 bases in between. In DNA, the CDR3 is TGTGCCTGGAGGATCAATGCGAATTCACCCCTCCACTTT. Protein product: CAWRINANSPLHF.